This T cell receptor beta chain is drawn from a study of cytomegalovirus exposure and HLA in healthy donors. The V end was cut by 3 bases, the J end by 1 base, with 6 bases between. The CDR3 has 13 residues. The germline gives CDR1 SGHTA, CDR2 FQGNSA. TCRdb's table, derived via immunoSEQ multiplex PCR, lists solely in-frame clones and lacks some. In the table there are roughly 150,000 clones, approximately 94% of which are singletons. The TCR comes from a man between 18 and 35 years old in good health and CMV-seropositive. Sequenced sample: PBMCs. The chain links TRBV7-2 to TRBJ2-5; D unresolved. The CDR3 sequence: CASSFAGQETQYF. In DNA, the CDR3 is TGTGCCAGCAGCTTTGCCGGCCAAGAGACCCAGTACTTC.